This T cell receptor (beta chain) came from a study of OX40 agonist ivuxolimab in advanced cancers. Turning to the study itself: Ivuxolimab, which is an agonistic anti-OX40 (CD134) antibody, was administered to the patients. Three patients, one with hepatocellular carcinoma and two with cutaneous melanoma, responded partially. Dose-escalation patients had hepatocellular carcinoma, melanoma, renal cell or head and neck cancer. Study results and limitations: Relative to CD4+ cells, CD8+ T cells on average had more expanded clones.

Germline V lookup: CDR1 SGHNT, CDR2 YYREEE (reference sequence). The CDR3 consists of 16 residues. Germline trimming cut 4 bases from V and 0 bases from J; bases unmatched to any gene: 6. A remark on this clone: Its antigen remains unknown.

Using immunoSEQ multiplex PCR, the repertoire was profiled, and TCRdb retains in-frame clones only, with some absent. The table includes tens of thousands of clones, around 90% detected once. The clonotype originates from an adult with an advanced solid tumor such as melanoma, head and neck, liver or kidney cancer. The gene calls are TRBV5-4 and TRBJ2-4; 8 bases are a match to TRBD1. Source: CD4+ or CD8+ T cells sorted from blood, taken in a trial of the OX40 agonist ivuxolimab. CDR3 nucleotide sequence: TGTGCCAGCAGCATGACAGGGGATATAGCCAAAAACATTCAGTACTTC. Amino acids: CASSMTGDIAKNIQYF.